This is a list of T cell receptor beta chains from one sample in a study of long-term antiretroviral therapy in people with HIV. Method: immunoSEQ multiplex PCR; TCRdb's copy keeps in-frame clones and lacks some. The sample yields around 20,000 clones, about 82% seen once. The input for sequencing was unsorted PBMCs, taken 0.6 years after starting antiretroviral therapy. The receptors derive from a woman younger than 35 with HIV. CDR3s include the opening cysteine and the closing phenylalanine or tryptophan. The order of the fields is D gene, CDR3 length, clone size, V gene, J gene, CDR3 protein, CDR3 DNA. D genes are given only for firm matches. The size of a clone is reported for some rows only, either as once, few or many, or as a class for expanded clones.

d_gene: TRBD2
len: 13
abundance: few
v_gene: TRBV7-6
j_gene: TRBJ2-7
CDR3aa: CASSGPGGREQYF
CDR3nt: TGTGCCAGCAGCGGCCCGGGAGGTCGCGAGCAGTACTTC

d_gene: TRBD1
len: 15
abundance: .
v_gene: TRBV29-1
j_gene: TRBJ1-5
CDR3aa: CSVELPGGGNQPQHF
CDR3nt: TGCAGCGTTGAACTCCCAGGGGGAGGCAATCAGCCCCAGCATTTT

d_gene: .
len: 15
abundance: .
v_gene: TRBV9
j_gene: TRBJ2-1
CDR3aa: CASNPRGSSYNEQFF
CDR3nt: TGTGCCAGCAATCCAAGGGGTAGCTCCTACAATGAGCAGTTCTTC

d_gene: .
len: 15
abundance: .
v_gene: TRBV6-6
j_gene: TRBJ1-4
CDR3aa: CASSYPFSTNEKLFF
CDR3nt: TGTGCCAGCAGTTACCCCTTTAGTACTAATGAAAAACTGTTTTTT

d_gene: TRBD1
len: 13
abundance: .
v_gene: TRBV27
j_gene: TRBJ1-2
CDR3aa: CASSSGQSYGYTF
CDR3nt: TGTGCCAGCAGTTCGGGACAGTCCTATGGCTACACCTTC

d_gene: .
len: 13
abundance: .
v_gene: TRBV5-6
j_gene: TRBJ1-2
CDR3aa: CASSPQDNYGYTF
CDR3nt: TGTGCCAGCAGCCCGCAGGATAACTATGGCTACACCTTC

d_gene: TRBD1
len: 15
abundance: few
v_gene: TRBV11-2
j_gene: TRBJ1-6
CDR3aa: CASSLVATGYSPLHF
CDR3nt: TGTGCCAGCAGCTTAGTTGCGACAGGGTACTCACCCCTCCACTTT

d_gene: TRBD2
len: 14
abundance: .
v_gene: TRBV19
j_gene: TRBJ2-7
CDR3aa: CASSTLAGGYEQYF
CDR3nt: TGTGCCAGTAGTACTCTAGCGGGGGGCTACGAGCAGTACTTC

d_gene: .
len: 15
abundance: .
v_gene: TRBV5-1
j_gene: TRBJ2-1
CDR3aa: CASSVGEFPYNEQFF
CDR3nt: TGCGCCAGCAGTGTGGGAGAGTTTCCTTACAATGAGCAGTTCTTC

d_gene: .
len: 11
abundance: .
v_gene: TRBV6-6
j_gene: TRBJ1-1
CDR3aa: CASSSHSEAFF
CDR3nt: TGTGCCAGCAGTTCCCATAGTGAAGCTTTCTTT

d_gene: .
len: 12
abundance: .
v_gene: TRBV30
j_gene: TRBJ1-2
CDR3aa: CAWSVLQRGYTF
CDR3nt: TGTGCCTGGAGTGTACTCCAGAGAGGCTACACCTTC

d_gene: .
len: 13
abundance: .
v_gene: TRBV2
j_gene: TRBJ1-1
CDR3aa: CASSTLGNTEAFF
CDR3nt: TGTGCCAGCAGTACCCTTGGGAACACTGAAGCTTTCTTT

d_gene: TRBD2
len: 17
abundance: large
v_gene: TRBV18
j_gene: TRBJ2-7
CDR3aa: CASSPVQREGTKLEQYF
CDR3nt: TGTGCCAGCTCACCGGTCCAGCGGGAAGGAACGAAATTAGAGCAGTACTTC

d_gene: .
len: 12
abundance: few
v_gene: TRBV6-6
j_gene: TRBJ1-3
CDR3aa: CASHGSGNTIYF
CDR3nt: TGTGCCAGCCATGGCTCTGGAAACACCATATATTTT

d_gene: .
len: 14
abundance: .
v_gene: TRBV7-7
j_gene: TRBJ2-3
CDR3aa: CASSLAPGADTQYF
CDR3nt: TGTGCCAGCAGCTTAGCGCCGGGGGCAGATACGCAGTATTTT

d_gene: .
len: 13
abundance: .
v_gene: TRBV7-7
j_gene: TRBJ1-1
CDR3aa: CASSSAEGTEAFF
CDR3nt: TGTGCCAGCAGCTCCGCGGAGGGCACTGAAGCTTTCTTT

d_gene: TRBD2
len: 16
abundance: once
v_gene: TRBV7-3
j_gene: TRBJ2-1
CDR3aa: CASSLEASGRPYEQFF
CDR3nt: TGTGCCAGCAGCCTAGAGGCTAGCGGGAGGCCTTATGAGCAGTTCTTC

d_gene: TRBD1
len: 15
abundance: once
v_gene: TRBV7-9
j_gene: TRBJ1-1
CDR3aa: CASSWWTGHDTEAFF
CDR3nt: TGTGCCAGCAGCTGGTGGACAGGGCATGACACTGAAGCTTTCTTT

d_gene: .
len: 15
abundance: .
v_gene: TRBV5-1
j_gene: TRBJ1-2
CDR3aa: CASSPSVLTGYGYTF
CDR3nt: TGCGCCAGCAGCCCCTCAGTGCTGACGGGCTATGGCTACACCTTC

d_gene: .
len: 16
abundance: .
v_gene: TRBV11-2
j_gene: TRBJ2-2
CDR3aa: CASSLGPGEDTGELFF
CDR3nt: TGTGCCAGCAGCTTAGGTCCTGGGGAGGACACCGGGGAGCTGTTTTTT

d_gene: .
len: 20
abundance: .
v_gene: TRBV28
j_gene: TRBJ1-5
CDR3aa: CASSVLGRGGGVYSNQPQHF
CDR3nt: TGTGCCAGCAGTGTCCTAGGGCGGGGCGGGGGGGTTTATAGCAATCAGCCCCAGCATTTT

d_gene: .
len: 12
abundance: .
v_gene: TRBV5-6
j_gene: TRBJ1-1
CDR3aa: CASSLGTVAAFF
CDR3nt: TGTGCCAGCAGCTTGGGGACAGTCGCTGCTTTCTTT

d_gene: .
len: 12
abundance: .
v_gene: TRBV29-1
j_gene: TRBJ1-3
CDR3aa: CSARGGGNTIYF
CDR3nt: TGCAGCGCGCGGGGGGGTGGGAACACCATATATTTT

d_gene: TRBD1
len: 16
abundance: .
v_gene: TRBV19
j_gene: TRBJ1-5
CDR3aa: CASSRTSGTGGQPQHF
CDR3nt: TGTGCCAGTAGTAGAACCTCCGGGACAGGGGGACAGCCCCAGCATTTT

d_gene: TRBD1
len: 15
abundance: .
v_gene: TRBV2
j_gene: TRBJ2-3
CDR3aa: CASRRDRVGTDTQYF
CDR3nt: TGTGCCAGCAGACGCGACAGGGTCGGCACAGATACGCAGTATTTT

d_gene: TRBD1
len: 15
abundance: .
v_gene: TRBV6-1
j_gene: TRBJ2-2
CDR3aa: CASSWDRVLSGELFF
CDR3nt: TGTGCCAGCAGTTGGGACAGGGTATTGTCCGGGGAGCTGTTTTTT

d_gene: TRBD2
len: 17
abundance: .
v_gene: TRBV27
j_gene: TRBJ2-1
CDR3aa: CASSPRDYQPSYNEQFF
CDR3nt: TGTGCCAGCAGTCCCCGGGACTACCAGCCCTCCTACAATGAGCAGTTCTTC

d_gene: .
len: 14
abundance: once
v_gene: TRBV28
j_gene: TRBJ1-2
CDR3aa: CASSLGGRIYGYTF
CDR3nt: TGTGCCAGCAGTTTAGGGGGCCGGATATATGGCTACACCTTC

d_gene: .
len: 11
abundance: .
v_gene: TRBV10-2
j_gene: TRBJ1-2
CDR3aa: CASSDNYGYTF
CDR3nt: TGCGCCAGCAGTGATAACTATGGCTACACCTTC

d_gene: .
len: 16
abundance: .
v_gene: TRBV9
j_gene: TRBJ2-2
CDR3aa: CASSVAGKGIDGELFF
CDR3nt: TGTGCCAGCAGCGTAGCGGGGAAAGGGATCGACGGGGAGCTGTTTTTT

d_gene: .
len: 12
abundance: .
v_gene: TRBV28
j_gene: TRBJ1-2
CDR3aa: CAIDSGNYGYTF
CDR3nt: TGTGCCATCGACTCGGGGAACTATGGCTACACCTTC

d_gene: .
len: 14
abundance: .
v_gene: TRBV9
j_gene: TRBJ1-2
CDR3aa: CASSPGGEDYGYTF
CDR3nt: TGTGCCAGCAGCCCAGGCGGGGAGGACTATGGCTACACCTTC

d_gene: TRBD2
len: 17
abundance: .
v_gene: TRBV28
j_gene: TRBJ2-3
CDR3aa: CASSTTFSGRAGDTQYF
CDR3nt: TGTGCCAGCAGTACCACCTTTAGCGGGAGGGCAGGAGATACGCAGTATTTT

d_gene: TRBD1
len: 15
abundance: .
v_gene: TRBV18
j_gene: TRBJ1-5
CDR3aa: CASSTGQDGNQPQHF
CDR3nt: TGTGCCAGCTCAACGGGACAGGACGGCAATCAGCCCCAGCATTTT

d_gene: .
len: 13
abundance: .
v_gene: TRBV29-1
j_gene: TRBJ1-1
CDR3aa: CSAPDPEGTEAFF
CDR3nt: TGCAGCGCCCCCGACCCCGAGGGGACTGAAGCTTTCTTT

d_gene: .
len: 12
abundance: .
v_gene: TRBV6-5
j_gene: TRBJ1-2
CDR3aa: CASSQGNYGYTF
CDR3nt: TGTGCCAGCAGCCAGGGAAACTATGGCTACACCTTC

d_gene: .
len: 15
abundance: few
v_gene: TRBV14
j_gene: TRBJ2-7
CDR3aa: CASSRGTGTGGEQYF
CDR3nt: TGTGCCAGCAGCCGAGGAACAGGGACTGGTGGCGAGCAGTACTTC

d_gene: TRBD1
len: 14
abundance: .
v_gene: TRBV13
j_gene: TRBJ2-7
CDR3aa: CASSFRDSSYEQYF
CDR3nt: TGTGCCAGCAGCTTCCGGGACAGCTCTTACGAGCAGTACTTC

d_gene: TRBD2
len: 15
abundance: .
v_gene: TRBV7-9
j_gene: TRBJ2-3
CDR3aa: CASSLSGEATDTQYF
CDR3nt: TGTGCCAGCAGCCTCAGCGGGGAGGCGACAGATACGCAGTATTTT

d_gene: TRBD1
len: 17
abundance: .
v_gene: TRBV27
j_gene: TRBJ1-5
CDR3aa: CASSPLRQGSRNQPQHF
CDR3nt: TGTGCCAGCAGCCCACTCAGACAGGGTTCACGCAATCAGCCCCAGCATTTT

d_gene: .
len: 14
abundance: .
v_gene: TRBV5-1
j_gene: TRBJ2-5
CDR3aa: CASSLAGVIETQYF
CDR3nt: TGCGCCAGCAGCTTGGCGGGAGTTATCGAGACCCAGTACTTC

d_gene: .
len: 12
abundance: .
v_gene: TRBV18
j_gene: TRBJ2-2
CDR3aa: CASSPNTGELFF
CDR3nt: TGTGCCAGCTCACCGAACACCGGGGAGCTGTTTTTT

d_gene: TRBD2
len: 19
abundance: .
v_gene: TRBV19
j_gene: TRBJ2-2
CDR3aa: CASSTVGTSVIVWTGELFF
CDR3nt: TGTGCCAGTAGTACCGTCGGGACTAGCGTCATTGTGTGGACCGGGGAGCTGTTTTTT

d_gene: .
len: 13
abundance: .
v_gene: TRBV2
j_gene: TRBJ1-1
CDR3aa: CASSEYRSTEAFF
CDR3nt: TGTGCCAGCAGTGAATATCGGAGCACTGAAGCTTTCTTT

d_gene: .
len: 12
abundance: .
v_gene: TRBV10-3
j_gene: TRBJ1-1
CDR3aa: CAIRGLNTEAFF
CDR3nt: TGTGCCATCAGAGGTCTTAACACTGAAGCTTTCTTT

d_gene: .
len: 14
abundance: .
v_gene: TRBV11-2
j_gene: TRBJ1-2
CDR3aa: CASSPTGGSRGYTF
CDR3nt: TGTGCCAGCAGCCCCACCGGGGGATCAAGGGGCTACACCTTC

d_gene: TRBD1
len: 14
abundance: .
v_gene: TRBV18
j_gene: TRBJ1-4
CDR3aa: CASSMTGGGEKLFF
CDR3nt: TGTGCCAGCTCAATGACAGGGGGAGGCGAAAAACTGTTTTTT

d_gene: .
len: 16
abundance: .
v_gene: TRBV5-1
j_gene: TRBJ2-7
CDR3aa: CASSLDRGRSSYEQYF
CDR3nt: TGCGCCAGCAGCTTGGATCGGGGGAGGAGCTCCTACGAGCAGTACTTC

d_gene: TRBD2
len: 16
abundance: once
v_gene: TRBV5-1
j_gene: TRBJ2-3
CDR3aa: CASSWASGSGTDTQYF
CDR3nt: TGCGCCAGCAGTTGGGCCAGCGGGAGTGGCACAGATACGCAGTATTTT

d_gene: .
len: 16
abundance: .
v_gene: TRBV19
j_gene: TRBJ2-2
CDR3aa: CASSKSYRELAGELFF
CDR3nt: TGTGCCAGTAGTAAAAGTTACCGGGAGCTGGCCGGGGAGCTGTTTTTT

d_gene: TRBD2
len: 15
abundance: .
v_gene: TRBV6-5
j_gene: TRBJ2-7
CDR3aa: CASSYFSGGSYEQYF
CDR3nt: TGTGCCAGCAGTTACTTTAGCGGGGGGTCCTACGAGCAGTACTTC

d_gene: .
len: 14
abundance: few
v_gene: TRBV9
j_gene: TRBJ1-6
CDR3aa: CASSAGHKNSPLHF
CDR3nt: TGTGCCAGCAGCGCGGGACATAAAAATTCACCCCTCCACTTT

d_gene: TRBD1
len: 16
abundance: .
v_gene: TRBV18
j_gene: TRBJ1-1
CDR3aa: CASSPGQGAMNTEAFF
CDR3nt: TGTGCCAGCTCACCCGGACAGGGGGCGATGAACACTGAAGCTTTCTTT

d_gene: TRBD1
len: 16
abundance: .
v_gene: TRBV15
j_gene: TRBJ1-4
CDR3aa: CATSREGGQGMRKLFF
CDR3nt: TGTGCCACCAGCAGAGAAGGAGGACAGGGGATGAGAAAACTGTTTTTT

d_gene: TRBD1
len: 21
abundance: .
v_gene: TRBV9
j_gene: TRBJ1-2
CDR3aa: CASSGAQTDRGQGEANYGYTF
CDR3nt: TGTGCCAGCAGCGGAGCCCAGACCGACCGCGGGCAGGGGGAAGCTAACTATGGCTACACCTTC

d_gene: TRBD1
len: 14
abundance: .
v_gene: TRBV6-5
j_gene: TRBJ2-7
CDR3aa: CASSRDRGTYEQYF
CDR3nt: TGTGCCAGCAGCCGGGACAGGGGCACCTACGAGCAGTACTTC

d_gene: .
len: 14
abundance: .
v_gene: TRBV6-6
j_gene: TRBJ2-2
CDR3aa: CASSYRGLSGELFF
CDR3nt: TGTGCCAGCAGTTATAGGGGGTTAAGCGGGGAGCTGTTTTTT